This passage covers 5 T cell receptor beta chains from one sample sequenced in a study of T-cell memory formation after mild COVID-19. TCRdb passed the 5' RACE reads through MiXCR, listing each CDR3 protein once. The data contain 35,000 to 50,000 distinct CDR3 sequences, roughly 9% of them singletons. Sequenced input: PBMCs or a T cell subset sorted from them (not recorded which). These TCRs come from an adult woman who had mild COVID-19 (a few samples of this study predate the infection). Cell type and time point are not known.

In its sample, this clonotype was seen a few times. The chain uses TRBV3-1 and TRBJ2-5; D may be TRBD1 or TRBD2 (5 bases each). V lost 8 bases to trimming and J lost 5 bases, with 15 bases between them. The CDR3 covers 13 residues. From germline, CDR1 is LGHDT and CDR2 YNNKEL (reference sequence). CDR3 loop: CASGGTRGETQYF. The DNA of the CDR3 is TGTGCCAGCGGTGGAACTAGGGGTGAGACCCAGTACTTC.

This clonotype was recorded a few times. V is TRBV7-9 and J is TRBJ1-1; no clear D. Germline CDR1 reads SEHNR; CDR2 reads FQNEAQ (reference sequence). V was pared by 5 bases and J by 10 bases, with 14 bases between. The CDR3 has 12 amino acids. The CDR3 is CASSAGGGPAFF. As DNA, the CDR3 is TGTGCCAGCAGCGCCGGTGGAGGGCCAGCTTTCTTT.

This clonotype was seen many times. The chain recombines TRBV12-3 or TRBV12-4 with TRBJ2-5; D is ambiguous. The V end was cut by 5 bases, the J end by 3 bases, with 16 bases between. The CDR3 is 15 amino acids. The CDR3: CASSLSGLRKETQYF. The CDR3 bases are TGTGCCAGCAGTCTCTCGGGCCTTCGGAAAGAGACCCAGTACTTC.

Ten or more counts support this clonotype. The chain joins TRBV2 to TRBJ2-3; D perhaps matches TRBD2 (5 bases). From germline, CDR1 is SNHLY and CDR2 FYNNEI. This CDR3 is 15 amino acids long. V shed 4 bases and J shed 10 bases, with 21 bases lying between them. This chain's CDR3 is CASSVGAGTFSAQYF. CDR3 in DNA: TGTGCCAGCAGTGTGGGAGCCGGTACCTTCTCAGCGCAGTATTTT.

This clonotype came up a few times. This rearrangement joins TRBV5-1 to TRBJ2-1, with D unresolved. Trimming took off 4 bases at V and 1 base at J, with 12 bases between the two ends. The CDR3 spans 15 residues. Germline values: CDR1 SGHRS, CDR2 YFSETQ. This CDR3 reads CASSTRAGSYNEQFF. DNA for the CDR3: TGCGCCAGCAGCACAAGAGCCGGATCCTACAATGAGCAGTTCTTC.